Listed below are T cell receptor beta chains from one sample, sequenced in a study of Ad26.COV2.S vaccination and SARS-CoV-2 variants. The data were produced by immunoSEQ multiplex PCR, yet TCRdb's version contains in-frame clones alone and is incomplete. This table holds just over 350,000 clones, about 85% found once. This specimen was peripheral blood, taken in a trial of Ad26.COV2.S vaccine versus placebo. The receptors were gathered from a person between 18 and 59 years old who received the Ad26.COV2.S COVID-19 vaccine or a placebo. Each CDR3 is given without its conserved first and last residue.

CDR3	V	J
ASSLSQGGLSGYT	TRBV7-6	TRBJ1-2
ASSEGQGDSNEQF	TRBV5-1	TRBJ2-1
ASAGQGVRNIQY	TRBV21-1	TRBJ2-4
ASSYLEGQSMNTEAF	TRBV28	TRBJ1-1
ATTGSSYEQY	TRBV10-3	TRBJ2-7
ASSRGTEKNIQY	TRBV3-1/TRBV3-2	TRBJ2-4
AWSGGRRTARVNTEAF	TRBV30	TRBJ1-1
ASSLSGGSAYNEQF	TRBV27	TRBJ2-1
ASSKPGTGGADTGELF	TRBV9	TRBJ2-2
ASSLGLAVLNIQY	TRBV5-8	TRBJ2-4
ASSAGAGTNQETQY	TRBV9	TRBJ2-5
ASSLSGGLSNQPQH	TRBV5-8	TRBJ1-5
ATSRRMERDEQY	TRBV15	TRBJ2-7
ASSFGSQPQH	TRBV28	TRBJ1-5
ASSFGVVAEQY	TRBV5-5	TRBJ2-7
ASSYIGTGAETQY	TRBV6-2/TRBV6-3	TRBJ2-5
ASTAGAYGYT	TRBV12-3/TRBV12-4	TRBJ1-2
ASIRGGGSGNTIY	TRBV11-2	TRBJ1-3
ASSQGEKLF	TRBV3-1/TRBV3-2	TRBJ1-4
ASSPQVNTEAF	TRBV2	TRBJ1-1
ASSFARRRGYT	TRBV5-8	TRBJ1-2
ASSSGLLLTDTQY	TRBV5-1	TRBJ2-3
AWSGLTHGELF	TRBV30	TRBJ2-2
ASSWTVGDTQY	TRBV4-3	TRBJ2-3
ASSPFSGGGLSEQF	TRBV7-2	TRBJ2-1
ASSRVPDGNSGNTIY	TRBV4-1	TRBJ1-3
ASSLASRYGYT	TRBV12-3/TRBV12-4	TRBJ1-2
ASSASSGTSGLYEQY	TRBV3-1/TRBV3-2	TRBJ2-7
ASRALAEYNEQF	TRBV2	TRBJ2-1
ASSPLIAADEKLF	TRBV4-1	TRBJ1-4